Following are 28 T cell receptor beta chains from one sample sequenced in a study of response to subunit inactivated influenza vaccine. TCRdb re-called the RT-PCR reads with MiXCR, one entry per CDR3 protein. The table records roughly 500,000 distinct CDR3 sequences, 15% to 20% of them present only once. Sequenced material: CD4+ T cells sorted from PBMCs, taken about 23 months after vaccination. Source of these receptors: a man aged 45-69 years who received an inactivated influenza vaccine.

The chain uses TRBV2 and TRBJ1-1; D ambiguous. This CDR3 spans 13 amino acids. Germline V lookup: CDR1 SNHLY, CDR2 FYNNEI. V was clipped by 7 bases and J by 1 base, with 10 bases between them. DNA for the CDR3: TGTGCCAGCACTGTACAGCAGAACACTGAAGCTTTCTTT. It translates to CASTVQQNTEAFF.

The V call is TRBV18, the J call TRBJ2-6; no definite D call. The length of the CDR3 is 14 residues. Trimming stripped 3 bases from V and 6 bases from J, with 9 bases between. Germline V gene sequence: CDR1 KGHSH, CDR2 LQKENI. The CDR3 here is CASSPTRSANVLTF. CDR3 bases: TGTGCCAGCTCACCTACCCGTTCGGCCAACGTCCTGACTTTC.

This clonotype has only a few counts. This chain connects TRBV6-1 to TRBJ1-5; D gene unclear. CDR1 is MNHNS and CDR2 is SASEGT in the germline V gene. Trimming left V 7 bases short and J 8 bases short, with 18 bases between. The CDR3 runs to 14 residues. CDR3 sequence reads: CASTIGRELKPQHF. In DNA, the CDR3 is TGTGCCAGCACTATTGGGCGGGAATTGAAGCCCCAGCATTTT.

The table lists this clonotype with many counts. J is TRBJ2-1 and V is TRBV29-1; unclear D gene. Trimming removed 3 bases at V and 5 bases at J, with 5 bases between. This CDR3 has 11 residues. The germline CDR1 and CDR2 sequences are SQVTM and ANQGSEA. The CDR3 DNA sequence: TGCAGCGTTGAGGGAAACAATGAGCAGTTCTTC. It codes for CSVEGNNEQFF.

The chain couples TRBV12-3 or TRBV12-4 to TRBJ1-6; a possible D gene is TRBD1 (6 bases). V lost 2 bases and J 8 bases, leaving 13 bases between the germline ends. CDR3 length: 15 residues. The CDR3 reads CASSLRGPRDSPLHF. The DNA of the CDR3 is TGTGCCAGCAGTTTACGGGGGCCCCGTGATTCACCCCTCCACTTT.

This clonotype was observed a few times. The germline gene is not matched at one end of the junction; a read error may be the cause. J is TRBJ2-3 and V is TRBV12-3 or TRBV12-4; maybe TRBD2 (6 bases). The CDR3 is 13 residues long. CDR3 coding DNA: TGTGCCAGCAGTTTACGGAGTACGGGACTTCCTAATTTT. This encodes CASSLRSTGLPNF.

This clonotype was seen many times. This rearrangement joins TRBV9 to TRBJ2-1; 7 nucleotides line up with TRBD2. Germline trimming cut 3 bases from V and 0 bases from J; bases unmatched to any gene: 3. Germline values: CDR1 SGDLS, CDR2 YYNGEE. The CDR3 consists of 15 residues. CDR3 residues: CASSASGNSYNEQFF. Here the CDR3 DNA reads TGTGCCAGCAGCGCCAGCGGGAACTCCTACAATGAGCAGTTCTTC. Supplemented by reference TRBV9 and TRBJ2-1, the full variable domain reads DSGVTQTPKHLITATGQRVTLRCSPRSGDLSVYWYQQSLDQGLQFLIQYYNGEERAKGNILERFSAQQFPDLHSELNLSSLELGDSALYFCASSASGNSYNEQFFGPGTRLTVL.

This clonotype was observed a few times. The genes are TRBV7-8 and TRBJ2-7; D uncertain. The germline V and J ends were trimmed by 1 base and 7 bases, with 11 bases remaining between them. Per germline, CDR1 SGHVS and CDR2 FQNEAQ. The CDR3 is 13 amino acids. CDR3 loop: CASSLGRLGEQYF. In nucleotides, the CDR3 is TGTGCCAGCAGCTTAGGACGTCTCGGAGAGCAGTACTTC. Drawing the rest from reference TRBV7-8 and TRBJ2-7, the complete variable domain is GAGVSQSPRYKVAKRGQDVALRCDPISGHVSLFWYQQALGQGPEFLTYFQNEAQLDKSGLPSDRFFAERPEGSVSTLKIQRTQQEDSAVYLCASSLGRLGEQYFGPGTRLTVT.

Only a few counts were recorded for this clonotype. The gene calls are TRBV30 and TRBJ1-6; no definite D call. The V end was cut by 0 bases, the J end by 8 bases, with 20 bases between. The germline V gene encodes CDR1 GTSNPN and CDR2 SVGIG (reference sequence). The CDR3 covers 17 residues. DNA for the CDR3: TGTGCCTGGAGTGTACGCCCGACATGGGTGATAGATTCACCCCTCCACTTT. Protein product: CAWSVRPTWVIDSPLHF.

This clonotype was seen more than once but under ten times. CDR3 residues: CSVAGERGTHFETQYF. The CDR3 region has the DNA TGCAGCGTCGCCGGGGAGCGGGGGACCCACTTTGAGACCCAGTACTTC. The J gene is TRBJ2-5, the V gene TRBV29-1, with TRBD2 matching over 8 bases. Unmatched junction bases numbered 17, after V lost 6 bases and J lost 5 bases. CDR1 SQVTM and CDR2 ANQGSEA come from the germline V gene. CDR3 size: 16 residues.

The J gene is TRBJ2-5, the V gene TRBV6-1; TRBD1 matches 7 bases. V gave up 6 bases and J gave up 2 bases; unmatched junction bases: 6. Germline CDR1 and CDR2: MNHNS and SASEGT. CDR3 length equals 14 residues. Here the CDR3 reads CASRSGQLQETQYF. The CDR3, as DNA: TGTGCCAGCAGGTCGGGACAGCTACAAGAGACCCAGTACTTC.

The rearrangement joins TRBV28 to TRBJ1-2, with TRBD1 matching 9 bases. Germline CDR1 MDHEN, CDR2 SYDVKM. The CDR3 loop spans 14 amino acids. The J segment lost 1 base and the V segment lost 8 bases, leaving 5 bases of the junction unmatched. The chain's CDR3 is CASETGGLNYGYTF. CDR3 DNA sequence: TGTGCCAGCGAAACAGGGGGCCTTAACTATGGCTACACCTTC.

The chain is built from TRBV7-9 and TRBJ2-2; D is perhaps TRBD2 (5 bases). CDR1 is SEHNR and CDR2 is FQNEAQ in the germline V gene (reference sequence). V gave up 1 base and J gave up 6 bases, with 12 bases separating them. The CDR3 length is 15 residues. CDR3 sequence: CASSLVTGGAGELFF. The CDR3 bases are TGTGCCAGCAGCTTAGTCACCGGAGGCGCCGGGGAGCTGTTTTTT.

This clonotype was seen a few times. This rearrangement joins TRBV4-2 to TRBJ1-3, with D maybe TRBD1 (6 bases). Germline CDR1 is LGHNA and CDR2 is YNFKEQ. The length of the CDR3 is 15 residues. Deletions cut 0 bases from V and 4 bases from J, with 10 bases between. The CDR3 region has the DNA TGTGCCAGCAGCCAAGAAGCCAGGGGCGGAAACACCATATATTTT. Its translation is CASSQEARGGNTIYF.

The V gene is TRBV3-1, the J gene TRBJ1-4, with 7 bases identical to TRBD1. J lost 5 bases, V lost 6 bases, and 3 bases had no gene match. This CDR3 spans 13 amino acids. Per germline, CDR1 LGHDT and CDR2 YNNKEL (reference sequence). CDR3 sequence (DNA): TGTGCCAGCAGGGACAGGATAAATGAAAAACTGTTTTTT. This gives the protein CASRDRINEKLFF.

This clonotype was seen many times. This CDR3 reads CASSYDLAGYTGELFF. CDR3 sequence (DNA): TGTGCCAGCAGTTATGATCTAGCGGGGTACACCGGGGAGCTGTTTTTT. This sequence joins TRBV6-5 and TRBJ2-2, with 9 bases lining up with TRBD2. The V gene end was trimmed by 3 bases and the J gene end by 3 bases; junction bases not matched to a gene: 5. Germline CDR1 MNHEY, CDR2 SVGAGI. The CDR3 runs to 16 residues.

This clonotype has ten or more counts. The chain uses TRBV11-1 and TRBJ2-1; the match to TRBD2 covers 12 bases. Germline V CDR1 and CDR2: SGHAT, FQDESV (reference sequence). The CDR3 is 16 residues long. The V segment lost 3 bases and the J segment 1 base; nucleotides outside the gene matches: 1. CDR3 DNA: TGTGCCAGCAGCTTGGGGACTAGCGGGTCCTACAATGAGCAGTTCTTC. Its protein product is CASSLGTSGSYNEQFF.

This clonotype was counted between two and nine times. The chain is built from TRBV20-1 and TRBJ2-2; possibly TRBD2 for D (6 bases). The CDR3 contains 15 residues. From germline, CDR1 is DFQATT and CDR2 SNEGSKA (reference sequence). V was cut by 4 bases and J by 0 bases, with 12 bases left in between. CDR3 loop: CSAISEGSNTGELFF. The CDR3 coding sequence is TGCAGTGCTATTTCGGAGGGTTCGAACACCGGGGAGCTGTTTTTT.

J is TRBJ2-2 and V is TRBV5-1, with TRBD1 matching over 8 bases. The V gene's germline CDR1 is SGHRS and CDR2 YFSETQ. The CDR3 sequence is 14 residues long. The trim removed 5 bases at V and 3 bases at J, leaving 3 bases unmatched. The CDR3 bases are TGCGCCAGCAGATGGACAGGGTACACCGGGGAGCTGTTTTTT. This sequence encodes CASRWTGYTGELFF.

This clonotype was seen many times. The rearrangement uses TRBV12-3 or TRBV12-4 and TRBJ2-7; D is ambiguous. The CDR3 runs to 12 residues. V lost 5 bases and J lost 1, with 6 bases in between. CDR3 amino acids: CASSQISYEQYF. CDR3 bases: TGTGCCAGCAGTCAGATTTCCTACGAGCAGTACTTC.

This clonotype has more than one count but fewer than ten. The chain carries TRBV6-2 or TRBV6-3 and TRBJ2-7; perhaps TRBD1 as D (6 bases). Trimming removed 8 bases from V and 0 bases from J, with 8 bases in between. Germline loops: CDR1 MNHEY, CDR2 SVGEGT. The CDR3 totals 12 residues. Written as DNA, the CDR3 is TGTGCCAGCGAGGACAGCTCCTACGAGCAGTACTTC. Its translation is CASEDSSYEQYF.

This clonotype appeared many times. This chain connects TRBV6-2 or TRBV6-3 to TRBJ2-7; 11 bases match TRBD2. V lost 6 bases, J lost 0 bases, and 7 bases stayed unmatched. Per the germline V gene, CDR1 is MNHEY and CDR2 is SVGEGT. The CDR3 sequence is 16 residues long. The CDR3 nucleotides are TGTGCCAGCAGAAGACCGACTAGCGGGGTCTCCTACGAGCAGTACTTC. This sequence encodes CASRRPTSGVSYEQYF.

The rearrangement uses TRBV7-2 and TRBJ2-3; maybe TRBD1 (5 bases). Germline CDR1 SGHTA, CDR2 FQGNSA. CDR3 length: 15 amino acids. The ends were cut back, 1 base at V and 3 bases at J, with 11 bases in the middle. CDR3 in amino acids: CASSLGGSRTDTQYF. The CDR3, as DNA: TGTGCCAGCAGCTTAGGGGGCAGTAGAACAGATACGCAGTATTTT.

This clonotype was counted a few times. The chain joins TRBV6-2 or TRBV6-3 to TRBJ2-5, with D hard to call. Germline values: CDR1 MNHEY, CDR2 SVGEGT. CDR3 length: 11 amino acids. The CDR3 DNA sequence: TGTGACTGGTCCCTTCAAGAGACCCAGTACTTC. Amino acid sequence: CDWSLQETQYF.

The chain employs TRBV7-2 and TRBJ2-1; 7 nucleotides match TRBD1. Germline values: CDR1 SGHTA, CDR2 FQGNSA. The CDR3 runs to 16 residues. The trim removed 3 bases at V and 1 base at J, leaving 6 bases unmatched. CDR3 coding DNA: TGTGCCAGCAGCTTGCAGGGGGTGCGATCCTACAATGAGCAGTTCTTC. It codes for CASSLQGVRSYNEQFF.

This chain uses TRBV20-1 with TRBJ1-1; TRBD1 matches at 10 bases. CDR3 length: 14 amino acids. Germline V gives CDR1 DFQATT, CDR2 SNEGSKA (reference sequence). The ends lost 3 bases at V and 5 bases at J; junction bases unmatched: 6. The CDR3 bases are TGCAGTGCTAGGCCGGGACAGGGGAGAACTGAAGCTTTCTTT. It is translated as CSARPGQGRTEAFF.

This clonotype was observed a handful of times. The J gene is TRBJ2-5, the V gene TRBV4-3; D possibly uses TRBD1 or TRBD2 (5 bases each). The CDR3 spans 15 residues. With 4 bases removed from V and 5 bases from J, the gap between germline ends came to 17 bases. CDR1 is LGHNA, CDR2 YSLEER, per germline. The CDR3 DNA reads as TGCGCCAGCAGCCGAGGGACCGCCAAGGAGGAGACCCAGTACTTC. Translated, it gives CASSRGTAKEETQYF.

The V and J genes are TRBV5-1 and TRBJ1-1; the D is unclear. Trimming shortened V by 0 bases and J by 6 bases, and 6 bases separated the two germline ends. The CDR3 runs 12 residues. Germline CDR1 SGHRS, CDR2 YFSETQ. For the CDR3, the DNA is TGCGCCAGCAGCTTGGGAGGCCCTGAAGCTTTCTTT. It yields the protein CASSLGGPEAFF.